The text below deals with one T cell receptor (beta chain). Antigen: not known. The CDR3 length is 14 residues. The ends were cut back, 5 bases at V and 5 bases at J, with 16 bases in the middle. Looked up from germline, CDR1 is MNHNS and CDR2 is SASEGT. These data come from a study of T cell repertoires in aging, cancer and after chemotherapy. Study results and caveats: Median generation probability rose over the chemotherapy interval in each cancer cohort, suggesting rebound thymic output. No conclusions about immunological memory after chemotherapy can be drawn from the repertoire data.

Amplification of TCR beta used genomic DNA extracted from peripheral blood. A mixed TRB-A/B primer pool amplified rearranged TRB by multiplex touch-down PCR. TCRdb re-derived calls from the multiplex PCR reads in MiXCR, one entry per CDR3 protein. This sample yields about 3,300 distinct CDR3 sequences, of which 20% to 25% are seen a single time; roughly a fifth belongs to the top ten. The chain links TRBV6-1 to TRBJ2-7; D may be TRBD2 (6 bases). The receptor was derived from a human donor with a blood cancer. Sample: blood. This chain's CDR3 is CASSRVRGGDEQYF. For the CDR3, the DNA is TGTGCCAGCAGTCGCGTTCGGGGCGGGGACGAGCAGTACTTC.